One and the same sample provided the 6 T cell receptor beta chains below, sequenced in a study of a mutant IDH1 vaccine in newly diagnosed glioma. Assay used: immunoSEQ multiplex PCR; TCRdb lists only in-frame clones, some missing. The sample consists of some 57,000 clones, 76% of them appearing once. The sample's time point: week 47, end of study. Every single dose of the vaccine, 300 ug of mutant IDH1 20-mer peptide, came with topical imiquimod. For these receptors, no antigen is known. Source: PBMCs, taken from a glioma patient whose treatment included an IDH1 peptide vaccine. The origin of the receptors is a middle-aged woman with glioma. Some clones in this sample may be carry-over from other donors' samples.

This clone was seen only a few times. V usage is TRBV7-2 and J usage is TRBJ1-1; TRBD1 matches 7 bases. J gave up 0 bases and V 5 bases, and 3 bases lay outside the gene matches. Germline CDR1 is SGHTA and CDR2 is FQGNSA. The CDR3 totals 14 residues. This CDR3 is CASSQDRMNTEAFF. The CDR3 DNA follows: TGTGCCAGCAGCCAGGACAGGATGAACACTGAAGCTTTCTTT.

The chain joins TRBV6-6 to TRBJ2-2; D remains unclear. In germline, CDR1 is MNHNY, CDR2 SVGAGI (reference sequence). V was shortened by 4 bases and J by 7 bases, with 4 bases between the two germline ends. The CDR3 has 11 amino acids. CDR3 coding DNA: TGTGCCAGCAGTTCCGTCGGGGAGCTGTTTTTT. It is translated as CASSSVGELFF.

This CDR3 reads CASSQEMTSTDTQYF. CDR3 nucleotides: TGCGCCAGCAGCCAGGAAATGACTAGCACAGATACGCAGTATTTT. This chain links TRBV5-1 with TRBJ2-3; D is unresolved. Germline V gene lookup returns CDR1 SGHRS and CDR2 YFSETQ. The CDR3 is 15 amino acids. V gave up 4 bases and J gave up 0 bases, with 12 bases separating them. Drawing the rest from reference TRBV5-1 and TRBJ2-3, the complete variable domain is KAGVTQTPRYLIKTRGQQVTLSCSPISGHRSVSWYQQTPGQGLQFLFEYFSETQRNKGNFPGRFSGRQFSNSRSEMNVSTLELGDSALYLCASSQEMTSTDTQYFGPGTRLTVL.

This clone has a handful of counts. The J gene is TRBJ1-4, the V gene TRBV7-8; D not resolved. CDR3 size: 15 residues. CDR1 is SGHVS, CDR2 FQNEAQ, per germline. Trimming removed 2 bases from V and 3 bases from J, with 10 bases in between. The CDR3 bases are TGTGCCAGCAGCTTATCCCGGACCCCTAATGAAAAACTGTTTTTT. It translates to CASSLSRTPNEKLFF. The full variable domain, in which reference TRBV7-8 and TRBJ1-4 provide the parts outside the CDR3, is GAGVSQSPRYKVAKRGQDVALRCDPISGHVSLFWYQQALGQGPEFLTYFQNEAQLDKSGLPSDRFFAERPEGSVSTLKIQRTQQEDSAVYLCASSLSRTPNEKLFFGSGTQLSVL.

This chain uses TRBV5-6 with TRBJ2-7; TRBD2 matches 11 bases. V trimming: 4 bases; J trimming: 0 bases; junction bases outside the gene matches: 3. Germline values: CDR1 SGHDT, CDR2 YYEEEE. This CDR3 is built from 15 residues. The CDR3 sequence: CASSLSGGASYEQYF. CDR3 nucleotides: TGTGCCAGCAGCCTTAGCGGGGGGGCCTCCTACGAGCAGTACTTC.

This sequence joins TRBV2 and TRBJ2-7; D gene unclear. The CDR3 is 14 residues long. Germline V gene lookup returns CDR1 SNHLY and CDR2 FYNNEI. Trimming took off 3 bases at V and 0 bases at J, with 9 bases between the two ends. The CDR3 spells CASSEQASSYEQYF. The CDR3 DNA reads as TGTGCCAGCAGTGAGCAGGCGAGCTCCTACGAGCAGTACTTC.